Below, one T cell receptor beta chain is given with its context. Seattle patients were enrolled during active infection and followed longitudinally. The data are from a study of blood T cell repertoires in COVID-19. Turning to the study itself: Acute-phase and convalescent COVID-19 samples originated in the United States, Italy and Spain. The analysed material was cDNA or gDNA that came from T cells, B-cell-depleted T cells, or PBMCs.

Per the study methods: The authors estimated nucleated cell counts from reference gene primer amplification. Sequenced by immunoSEQ multiplex PCR; TCRdb stores in-frame clones only, minus some. The DNA gave D and trimming, while V, J and clone size come from that table. This table holds about 150,000 clones, 70% to 80% found once. The sequence derives from a woman in her 70s with COVID-19, enrolled during active disease. Source material: peripheral blood.

The CDR3 here is CASSPPQANTEAFF. The CDR3 nucleotides are TGTGCCAGCTCACCACCGCAGGCTAACACTGAAGCTTTCTTT. The chain carries TRBV18 and TRBJ1-1, with D unresolved. Germline V gene data show CDR1 as KGHSH and CDR2 as LQKENI. The CDR3 covers 14 residues. Trimming shortened V by 0 bases and J by 2 bases, and 7 bases separated the two germline ends.